Listed here is a single T cell receptor beta chain. Its specificity is unknown. This may arise from a read error, as a much more abundant clone is one base away. This record comes from a study of glioma-infiltrating T cells. Using RNA template, CDR3s of TCR alpha and beta were amplified with iRepertoire arm-PCR. For one-step reverse transcription and amplification, 100-400 ng of tissue mRNA or PBMC total RNA was used. Using its own MiXCR run on the multiplex PCR reads, TCRdb lists one record per CDR3 protein. This table has some 110,000 distinct CDR3 sequences, around 23% appearing once. V dropped 3 bases and J dropped 0 bases, with 9 bases sitting between them. Germline V lookup: CDR1 SQVTM, CDR2 ANQGSEA. The CDR3 has 14 amino acids. General study findings and limits: Tissue-blood divergence was below expectation in non-neoplastic patients, above in gliomas. Tissue and blood shared very few CDR3 sequences.

Sequenced sample: glioma tissue, nonneoplastic brain tissue, or PBMCs (not recorded which). The chain recombines TRBV29-1 with TRBJ2-1; possible D gene TRBD2, 6 bases. The receptor was derived from a human donor with low-grade glioma or glioblastoma, undergoing nonglioma brain surgery, or in good health (not recorded which). The CDR3 loop is CSVDRGCSYNEQFF. In nucleotides, the CDR3 is TGCAGCGTTGACCGGGGGTGCTCCTACAATGAGCAGTTCTTC.